This T cell receptor beta chain was found in a study of T cells in Graves' hyperthyroidism and ophthalmopathy. Regarding the study as a whole: Blood also held most thyroid clonotypes expanded beyond 0.001. With a median lead of roughly 6.2 months before onset, the model predicted ophthalmopathy.

Researchers amplified the TCR beta CDR3 regions from RNA transcripts. Initially, a first-round RT-PCR of the TCR CDR3 employed the HTBI primer set. Via MiXCR, TCRdb re-called the multiplex PCR reads, giving one row per CDR3 protein. Of a few hundred thousand distinct CDR3 sequences in the sample, around 42% were seen once. Hyperthyroidism was newly diagnosed in patients aged 18 to 65 (duration under 2 months). Clinical symptoms, serum thyroxine and TRAb, thyroid ultrasound and orbital computed tomography were used for the diagnoses. This clonotype was counted ten times or more. Antigen specificity is unknown. The sample was peripheral blood or thyroid tissue (not recorded which). This receptor was taken from a woman aged 18-29 years with Graves' hyperthyroidism.

The CDR3, as DNA: TGTGCCACCAGTGATTGGGACAGGGGTGGCGAGCAGTACTTC. This gives the protein CATSDWDRGGEQYF. This rearrangement joins TRBV24-1 to TRBJ2-7, with 10 bases that match TRBD1. V was pared by 2 bases and J by 6 bases, with 3 bases of the junction left unmatched. The CDR3 consists of 14 residues. The germline gives CDR1 KGHDR, CDR2 SFDVKD.